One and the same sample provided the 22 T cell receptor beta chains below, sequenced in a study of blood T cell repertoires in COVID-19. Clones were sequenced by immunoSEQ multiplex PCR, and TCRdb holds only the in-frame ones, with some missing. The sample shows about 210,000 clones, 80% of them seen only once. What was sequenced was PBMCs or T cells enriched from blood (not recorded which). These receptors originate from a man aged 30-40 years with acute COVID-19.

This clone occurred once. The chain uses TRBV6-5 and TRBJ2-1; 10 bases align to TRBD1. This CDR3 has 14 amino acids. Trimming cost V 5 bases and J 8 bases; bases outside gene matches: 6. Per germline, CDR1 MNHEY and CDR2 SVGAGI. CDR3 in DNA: TGTGCCAGCAGTACCTTGACAGGGGGCCATGAGCAGTTCTTC. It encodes CASSTLTGGHEQFF.

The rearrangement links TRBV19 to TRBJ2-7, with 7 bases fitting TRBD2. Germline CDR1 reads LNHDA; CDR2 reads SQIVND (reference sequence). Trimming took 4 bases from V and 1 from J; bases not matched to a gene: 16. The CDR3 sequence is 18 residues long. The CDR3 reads CASSTARGSQLNSYEQYF. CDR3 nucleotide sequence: TGTGCCAGTAGTACGGCGCGGGGGTCCCAATTAAATTCCTACGAGCAGTACTTC. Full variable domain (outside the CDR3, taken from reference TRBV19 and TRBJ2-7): DGGITQSPKYLFRKEGQNVTLSCEQNLNHDAMYWYRQDPGQGLRLIYYSQIVNDFQKGDIAEGYSVSREKKESFPLTVTSAQKNPTAFYLCASSTARGSQLNSYEQYFGPGTRLTVT.

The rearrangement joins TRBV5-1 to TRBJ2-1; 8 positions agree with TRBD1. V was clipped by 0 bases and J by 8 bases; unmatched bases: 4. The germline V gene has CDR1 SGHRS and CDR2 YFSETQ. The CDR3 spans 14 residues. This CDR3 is CASSLDRGFDEQFF. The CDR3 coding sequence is TGCGCCAGCAGCTTGGACAGGGGGTTTGATGAGCAGTTCTTC.

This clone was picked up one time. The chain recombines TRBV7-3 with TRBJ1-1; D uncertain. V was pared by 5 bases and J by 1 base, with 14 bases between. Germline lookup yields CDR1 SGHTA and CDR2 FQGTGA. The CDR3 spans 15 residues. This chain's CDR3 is CASSPTHNPNTEAFF. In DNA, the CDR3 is TGTGCCAGCAGCCCCACACACAACCCGAACACTGAAGCTTTCTTT.

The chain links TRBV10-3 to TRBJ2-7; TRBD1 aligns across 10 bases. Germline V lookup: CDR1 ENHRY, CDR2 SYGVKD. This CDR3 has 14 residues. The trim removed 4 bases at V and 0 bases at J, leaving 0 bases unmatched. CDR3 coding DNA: TGTGCCATCAGTGGGACAGGGGGCTCCTACGAGCAGTACTTC. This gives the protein CAISGTGGSYEQYF.

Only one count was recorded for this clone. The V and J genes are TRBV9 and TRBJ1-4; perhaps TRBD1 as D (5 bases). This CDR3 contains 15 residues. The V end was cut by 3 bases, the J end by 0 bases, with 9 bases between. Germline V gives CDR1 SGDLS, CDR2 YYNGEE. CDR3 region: CASSAGTATNEKLFF. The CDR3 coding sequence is TGTGCCAGCAGCGCGGGGACTGCAACTAATGAAAAACTGTTTTTT.

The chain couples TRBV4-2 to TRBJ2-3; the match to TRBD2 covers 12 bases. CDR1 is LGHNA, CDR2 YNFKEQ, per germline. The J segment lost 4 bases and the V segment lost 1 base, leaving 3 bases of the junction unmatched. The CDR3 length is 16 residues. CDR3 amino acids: CASSQGTSGASDTQYF. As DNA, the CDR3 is TGTGCCAGCAGCCAAGGGACTAGCGGGGCATCAGATACGCAGTATTTT.

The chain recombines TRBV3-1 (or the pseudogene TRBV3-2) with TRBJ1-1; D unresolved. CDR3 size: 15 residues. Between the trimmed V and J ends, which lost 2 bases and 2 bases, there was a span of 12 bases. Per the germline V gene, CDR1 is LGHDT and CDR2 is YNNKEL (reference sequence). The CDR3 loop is CASSQRVGSNTEAFF. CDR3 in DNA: TGTGCCAGCAGCCAAAGGGTAGGGAGTAACACTGAAGCTTTCTTT.

CDR3 in amino acids: CASSQLAGAPETQYF. In nucleotides, the CDR3 is TGTGCCAGCAGCCAGCTGGCGGGGGCCCCGGAGACCCAGTACTTC. V gene TRBV6-5 combines with J gene TRBJ2-5, with D maybe TRBD2 (7 bases). Trimming pared 6 bases from V and 5 bases from J, leaving 19 bases between. The germline CDR1 and CDR2 sequences are MNHEY and SVGAGI. The CDR3 sequence is 15 residues long.

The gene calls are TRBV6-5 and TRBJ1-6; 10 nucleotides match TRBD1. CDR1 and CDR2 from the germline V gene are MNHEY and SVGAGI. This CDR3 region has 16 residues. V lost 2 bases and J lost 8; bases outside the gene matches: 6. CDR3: CASSYNTGTGDSPLHF. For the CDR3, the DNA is TGTGCCAGCAGTTACAACACCGGGACAGGGGATTCACCCCTCCACTTT.

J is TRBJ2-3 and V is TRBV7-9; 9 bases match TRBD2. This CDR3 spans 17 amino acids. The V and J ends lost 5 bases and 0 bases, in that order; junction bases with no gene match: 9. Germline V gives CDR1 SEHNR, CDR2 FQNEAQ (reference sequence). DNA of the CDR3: TGTGCCAGCAGCAGCGGGGGGTTAGACAGGAGCACAGATACGCAGTATTTT. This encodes CASSSGGLDRSTDTQYF.

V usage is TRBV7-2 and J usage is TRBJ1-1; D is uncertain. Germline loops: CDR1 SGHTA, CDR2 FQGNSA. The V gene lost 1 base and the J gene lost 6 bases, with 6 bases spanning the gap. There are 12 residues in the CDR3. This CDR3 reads CASSLVAAEAFF. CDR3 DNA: TGTGCCAGCAGCTTAGTGGCCGCTGAAGCTTTCTTT.

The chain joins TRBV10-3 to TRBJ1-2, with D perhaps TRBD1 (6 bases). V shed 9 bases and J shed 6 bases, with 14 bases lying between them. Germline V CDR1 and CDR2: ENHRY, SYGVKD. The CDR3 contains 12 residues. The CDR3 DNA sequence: TGTGCCATGAACCAAGGGGGACATGGCTACACCTTC. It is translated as CAMNQGGHGYTF.

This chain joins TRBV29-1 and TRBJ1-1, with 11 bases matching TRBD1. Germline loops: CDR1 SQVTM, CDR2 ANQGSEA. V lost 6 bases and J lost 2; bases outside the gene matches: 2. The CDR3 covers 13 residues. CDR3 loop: CSVGTGGNTEAFF. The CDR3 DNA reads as TGCAGCGTGGGGACAGGGGGTAACACTGAAGCTTTCTTT.

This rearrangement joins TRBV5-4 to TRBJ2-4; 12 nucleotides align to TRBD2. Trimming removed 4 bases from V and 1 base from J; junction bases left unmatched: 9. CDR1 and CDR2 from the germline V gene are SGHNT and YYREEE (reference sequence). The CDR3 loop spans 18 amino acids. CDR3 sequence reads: CASSPGLAGNGAKNIQYF. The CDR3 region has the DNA TGTGCCAGCAGCCCCGGACTAGCGGGGAATGGGGCCAAAAACATTCAGTACTTC.

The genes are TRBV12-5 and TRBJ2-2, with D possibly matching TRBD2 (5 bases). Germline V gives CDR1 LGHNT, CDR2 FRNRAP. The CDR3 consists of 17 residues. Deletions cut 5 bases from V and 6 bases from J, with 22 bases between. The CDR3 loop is CASGPSSGFWDAGELFF. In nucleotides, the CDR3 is TGTGCTAGTGGTCCGAGTTCGGGGTTTTGGGATGCCGGGGAGCTGTTTTTT.

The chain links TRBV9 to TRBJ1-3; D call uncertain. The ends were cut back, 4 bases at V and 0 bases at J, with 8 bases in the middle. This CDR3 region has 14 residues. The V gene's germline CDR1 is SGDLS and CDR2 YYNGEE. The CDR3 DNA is TGTGCCAGCAGCCCACTAGGCTCTGGAAACACCATATATTTT. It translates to CASSPLGSGNTIYF.

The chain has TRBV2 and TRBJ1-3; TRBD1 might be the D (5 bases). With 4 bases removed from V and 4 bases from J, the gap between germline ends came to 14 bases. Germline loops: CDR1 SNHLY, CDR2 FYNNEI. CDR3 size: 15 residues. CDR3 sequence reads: CASSGGVLSGNTIYF. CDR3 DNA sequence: TGTGCCAGCAGTGGGGGGGTGCTATCCGGAAACACCATATATTTT.

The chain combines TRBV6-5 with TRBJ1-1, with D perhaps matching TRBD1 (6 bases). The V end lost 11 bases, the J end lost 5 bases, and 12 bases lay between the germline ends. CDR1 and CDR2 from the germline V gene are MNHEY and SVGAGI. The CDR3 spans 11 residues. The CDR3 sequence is CAVTGRTEAFF. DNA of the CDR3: TGTGCCGTTACAGGGCGGACTGAAGCTTTCTTT.

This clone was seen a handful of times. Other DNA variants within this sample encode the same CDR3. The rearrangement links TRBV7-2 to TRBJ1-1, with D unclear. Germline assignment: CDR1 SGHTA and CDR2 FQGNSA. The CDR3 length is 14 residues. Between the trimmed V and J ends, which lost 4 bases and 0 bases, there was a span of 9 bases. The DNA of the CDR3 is TGTGCCAGCAGCTACTCCCACCTGAACACTGAAGCTTTCTTT. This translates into CASSYSHLNTEAFF.

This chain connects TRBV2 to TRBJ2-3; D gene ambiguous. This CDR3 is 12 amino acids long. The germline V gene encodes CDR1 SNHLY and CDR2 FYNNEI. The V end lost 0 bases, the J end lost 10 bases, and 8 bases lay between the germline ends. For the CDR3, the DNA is TGTGCCAGCAGTGAAGCTACCTACCCGCAGTATTTT. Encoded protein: CASSEATYPQYF. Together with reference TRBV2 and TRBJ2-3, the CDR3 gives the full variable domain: EPEVTQTPSHQVTQMGQEVILRCVPISNHLYFYWYRQILGQKVEFLVSFYNNEISEKSEIFDDQFSVERPDGSNFTLKIRSTKLEDSAMYFCASSEATYPQYFGPGTRLTVL.

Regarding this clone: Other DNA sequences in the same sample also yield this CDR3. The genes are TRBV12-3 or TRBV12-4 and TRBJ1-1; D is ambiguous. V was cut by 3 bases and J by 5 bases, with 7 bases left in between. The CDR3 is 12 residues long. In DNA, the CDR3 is TGTGCCAGCAGTTTGGAGGGTACTGAAGCTTTCTTT. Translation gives CASSLEGTEAFF.